This T cell receptor beta chain was documented in a study of blood T cell repertoires in COVID-19. On the study more broadly: Samples of COVID-19 (acute and convalescent) were obtained from the United States, Italy and Spain.

Per the original methods: From reference gene primer amplification, estimates of nucleated cell counts were derived. Profiled with immunoSEQ multiplex PCR; TCRdb holds only in-frame clones, not every one. That table supplies the V and J calls and clone size; D and trimming were determined from the DNA. Among some 100,000 clones listed, 88% were seen once. CDR3 length: 16 residues. CDR1 and CDR2 from the germline V gene are SGHVS and FQNEAQ. The V and J ends lost 5 bases and 7 bases, in that order; junction bases with no gene match: 11. This clonotype was obtained from a woman older than 75 with active COVID-19. Sequences were obtained from peripheral blood. This rearrangement joins TRBV7-8 to TRBJ2-5; 12 bases match TRBD2. CDR3 sequence (DNA): TGTGCCAGCAGCCTAGTCCTAGCGGGAGGGGATGCGACCCAGTACTTC. This encodes CASSLVLAGGDATQYF.